The present entry profiles one T cell receptor beta chain with its context. There is no known antigen for this receptor. No base-level quality is on record; no much larger clone is a single base apart. The data originate from a study of shared clonotypes between healthy human individuals (dated by TCRdb to 2020 to 2022). Looking at the study overall: The cohort comprised a couple of women and three men aged 18 to 49 years. To increase sequencing depth and limit assay-specific biases, different laboratories used diverse techniques to prepare libraries and sequence TCR repertoires. Blood TCR repertoires of about five healthy adults were deeply sequenced to estimate repertoire size and the extent of clonotype sharing between individuals. For each donor, CD4 naive and CD4 memory were each given three plates, CD8 naive was given two plates, and CD8 memory was given one plate. Leukapheresis yielded between about 0.94 and 9.5 billion PBMCs per donor. Beyond this particular receptor, the publication reports: Naive subsets generally had larger estimated clonotype richness than memory subsets did. Compared with non-shared clonotypes, clonotypes shared by all four sorted-subset donors had higher generation probabilities. Across four donors, around 5.4% of naive CD4, roughly 3.4% of naive CD8, under 2.5% of memory CD4, and approximately 0.4% of memory CD8 clonotypes were shared. Pairwise subsampling led to the expectation that sequencing depth would affect the degree of clonotype sharing among donors. The genetic and exposure-history diversity represented was limited by the small number of donors. Even with the large sequencing depth, rarefaction of the sorted-subset datasets indicated that sequencing was incomplete. Sampling was restricted to blood, and TCR repertoires in tissue are likely to differ from TCR repertoires in blood.

CD8 naive samples were CD45RO-negative cells positively selected for CCR7, giving a CD45RA+CCR7+ population that excluded TemRA cells. Healthy HIV-negative adults with no recently reported acute infections or vaccinations were included as donors. Every donor was a Caucasian adult living in Nashville, Tennessee, USA. Blood was collected by leukapheresis, and PBMCs were isolated by Ficoll-Histopaque density gradient centrifugation and then cryopreserved in liquid nitrogen vapor phase. Purity and quantity of every magnetically sorted T cell population were checked by analytical flow cytometry. Each sorted fraction had its genomic DNA isolated and then quantified by UV absorbance on a Nanodrop 2000c. Using the deep immunoSEQ assay, TCR CDR3 regions were amplified from genomic DNA by multiplex PCR. Genomic DNA extracted from each cell subset was distributed evenly over all wells of several immunoSEQ 96-well plates, and each plate served as one replicate. Each replicate PCR for sorted subsets received around 200 ng genomic DNA, equal to some 32,000 T cell genomes. The purified libraries were quantified using a Qubit 3.0 fluorometer, sized with a Bioanalyzer 2100, and then quantified again using the KAPA Library Quantification kit. Every immunoSEQ 96-well plate was sequenced on a separate single-read 150-cycle Illumina NextSeq 550 flow cell. The authors' pipeline ran thus. Because the immunoSEQ output held only junctional sequences and lacked quality scores, the filtering could not match the filtering applied to full-length reads. Sequences were annotated with PyIR, a Python wrapper for IgBLAST v1.9, using IMGT germline references to assign V/J genes and CDR3. Any read was removed if the V/J assignment was weak (E-value above 1e-6), the CDR3 was missing, or the read contained stop codons, out-of-frame junctions, or ambiguous translated residues. A V3J clonotype was defined by an identical inferred V gene, J gene, and CDR3 amino acid sequence. Percentage overlap between repertoires was calculated by dividing the number of shared unique clonotypes by the size of the smaller repertoire. Richness of each repertoire was evaluated using RTK rarefaction, the Chao1 estimator, and Recon v2.1 estimates of unobserved clonotypes. Generation probabilities for all TCRbeta clonotypes obtained by the gDNA method from a handful of donors were computed using OLGA. In its TCRdb copy, this immuneACCESS table keeps in-frame sequences only and misses some clones. Where compared with another copy, unresolved V genes explain less than half of these, and the others have no known cause. From that table come the V and J calls and clone size; the DNA was used to work out D and trimming. This sample has some 1,900,000 clones in its table, and just under 95% of those were observed once. Of the sample, 1% to 1.5% falls within the top ten clones.

The CDR3 spans 14 residues, from the cysteine through the phenylalanine. CDR3 DNA is the only sequence kept; it has 42 bases, read in frame from the first base. Sequences MGHRA (CDR1) and YSYEKL (CDR2) are obtained from the germline V gene. The germline ends are 12 bases apart after V is trimmed by 3 bases and J by 3 bases. This chain is built from TRBV4-1 and TRBJ2-7, with the identity of the D gene unclear. The receptor was derived from a man between 18 and 35 years old in good health. The sample taken for sequencing was naive CD8+ T cells sorted from blood. The sample's cell subset or site label, decoded: CD45RA+CCR7+. The DNA sequence is given as TGCGCCAGCAGCCACGTCTGGGTGCACTACGAGCAGTACTTC. It encodes CASSHVWVHYEQYF.